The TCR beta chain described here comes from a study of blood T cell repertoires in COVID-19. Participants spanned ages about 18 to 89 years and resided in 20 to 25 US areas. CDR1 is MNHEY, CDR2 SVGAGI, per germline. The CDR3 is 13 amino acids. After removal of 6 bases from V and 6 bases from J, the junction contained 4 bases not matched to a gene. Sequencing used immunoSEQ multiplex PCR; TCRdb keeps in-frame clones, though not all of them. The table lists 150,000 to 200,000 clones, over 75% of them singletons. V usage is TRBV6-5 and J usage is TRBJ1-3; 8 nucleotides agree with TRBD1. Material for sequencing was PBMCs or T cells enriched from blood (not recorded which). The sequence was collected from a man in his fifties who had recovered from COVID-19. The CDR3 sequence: CASSQTGENTIYF. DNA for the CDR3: TGTGCCAGCAGCCAGACAGGGGAAAACACCATATATTTT.